Below, one TCR beta chain is given with its context. The CDR3 has 15 residues. Trimming removed 2 bases from V and 7 bases from J, with 12 bases in between. The germline V gene encodes CDR1 SNHLY and CDR2 FYNNEI. The data were obtained in a study of control samples from healthy donors and cancer patients. Only in-frame clones appear in the TCRdb table, and some are missing; sequencing was by immunoSEQ multiplex PCR. Listed are fewer than 250,000 clones; less than 2.5% falls within the top ten. The sample taken for sequencing was blood. This chain links TRBV2 with TRBJ1-6; weak D call: TRBD1 (5 bases). The receptor comes from a woman aged 30 to 39 in good health. CDR3 DNA sequence: TGTGCCAGCAGTGAAACCCAGGGCTGGAATTCACCCCTCCACTTT. Translating gives CASSETQGWNSPLHF.